The 2 T cell receptor beta chains given below trace back to one sample, sequenced in a study of blood T cell repertoires in COVID-19. Produced via immunoSEQ multiplex PCR; TCRdb's table is partial and in-frame only. The sample holds more than 60,000 clones, under 95% seen once. Sequencing input: peripheral blood. These receptors all stem from a human donor in a cohort sampled during active COVID-19.

The gene calls are TRBV7-2 and TRBJ1-4, with 8 bases identical to TRBD1. CDR3 length: 15 amino acids. V gave up 4 bases and J gave up 5 bases; unmatched junction bases: 6. CDR1 and CDR2 (germline): SGHTA, FQGNSA. The CDR3 DNA is TGTGCCAGCAGCTCGGGACAGGTAGCGAATGAAAAACTGTTTTTT. Encoded protein: CASSSGQVANEKLFF.

The chain combines TRBV19 with TRBJ1-5; TRBD1 is a possible D gene (5 bases). Trimming shortened V by 5 bases and J by 0 bases, and 14 bases separated the two germline ends. CDR1 and CDR2 (germline): LNHDA, SQIVND (reference sequence). This CDR3 has 16 residues. Written as DNA, the CDR3 is TGTGCCAGTAGTCAAGACAGTCGATATAGCAATCAGCCCCAGCATTTT. Residues: CASSQDSRYSNQPQHF.